The 7 T cell receptor beta chains in this list originate from one sample, sequenced in a study of CDR3 diversity in severe acne. MiXCR, applied by TCRdb to the PCR reads, yields one record per CDR3 protein. The profile shows almost 85,000 distinct CDR3 sequences, roughly 51% of them singletons. Source material: blood. The receptors come from a male donor in good health, without acne.

The chain uses TRBV7-8 and TRBJ1-2, with no clear D. CDR3 length: 14 residues. Germline loops: CDR1 SGHVS, CDR2 FQNEAQ. Trimming removed 1 base from V and 8 bases from J, with 14 bases in between. DNA for the CDR3: TGTGCCAGCAGCTTAGGAGCCTTCGAAGGAGGCTACACCTTC. This codes for CASSLGAFEGGYTF.

This clonotype turned up a few times. The chain couples TRBV5-1 to TRBJ1-5, with no clear D. The germline gives CDR1 SGHRS, CDR2 YFSETQ. CDR3 length equals 14 residues. Between the trimmed V and J ends, which lost 5 bases and 4 bases, there was a span of 13 bases. The CDR3 nucleotides read TGCGCCAGCAGGGCAGAGGGAGCGAATCAGCCCCAGCATTTT. Its translation is CASRAEGANQPQHF.

This clonotype was counted ten times or more. Relative to the germline gene, one junction end is altered; a read error may explain this. V usage is TRBV6-1 and J usage is TRBJ1-1, with D uncertain. CDR1 is MNHNS, CDR2 SASEGT, per germline. This CDR3 comprises 17 residues. CDR3 sequence (DNA): TGTGCCCGCAGCTCCCCCTCGGGGTTAGGGATGAACACTGAAGCTTTCTTT. Translation gives CARSSPSGLGMNTEAFF.

The V and J genes are TRBV28 and TRBJ2-6, with 8 bases aligning to TRBD2. Germline assignment: CDR1 MDHEN and CDR2 SYDVKM. With V trimmed by 8 bases and J by 4 bases, 10 bases remained unmatched. The CDR3 is 16 residues long. The CDR3, as DNA: TGTGCCAGCGTACCCCGGGGGGGCGGCGGGGCCAACGTCCTGACTTTC. Its translation is CASVPRGGGGANVLTF.

CDR3: CASRTSGSRYEQFF. The CDR3 region has the DNA TGTGCCTCCCGGACTAGCGGGAGTAGGTATGAGCAGTTCTTC. This rearrangement joins TRBV27 to TRBJ2-1; TRBD2 matches at 13 bases. Per the germline V gene, CDR1 is MNHEY and CDR2 is SMNVEV (reference sequence). The CDR3 contains 14 residues. V gave up 11 bases and J gave up 8 bases; unmatched junction bases: 9.

The CDR3 DNA sequence: TGTGCCAGCAGTAACGGACTAGCGGGAGGGTACGAGCAGTACTTC. This gives the protein CASSNGLAGGYEQYF. This chain joins TRBV6-5 and TRBJ2-7; 15 bases agree with TRBD2. There are 15 residues in the CDR3. CDR1 and CDR2 (germline): MNHEY, SVGAGI. With 5 bases clipped from V and 4 bases from J, the junction kept 3 bases outside the gene matches.

The rearrangement uses TRBV9 and TRBJ1-5; possibly TRBD1 for D (6 bases). This CDR3 is built from 16 residues. Germline V gene lookup returns CDR1 SGDLS and CDR2 YYNGEE. Trimming left V 3 bases short and J 3 bases short, with 16 bases between. DNA of the CDR3: TGTGCCAGCAGCGCGACGGGACGGGACACCAATCAGCCCCAGCATTTT. Translated, it gives CASSATGRDTNQPQHF.